These 14 T cell receptor beta chains came from one sample sequenced in a study of T cells in narcolepsy. Clones were sequenced by immunoSEQ multiplex PCR, and TCRdb holds only the in-frame ones, with some missing. The sample consists of about 30,000 clones, roughly four fifths of them appearing once. The sequenced sample consisted of CD45RA- memory CD4+ T cells from PBMCs. These TCRs come from a human donor with narcolepsy.

The chain employs TRBV6-6 and TRBJ1-5; D is uncertain. V was shortened by 6 bases and J by 0 bases, with 12 bases between the two germline ends. From germline, CDR1 is MNHNY and CDR2 SVGAGI (reference sequence). CDR3 length: 15 amino acids. CDR3 DNA sequence: TGTGCCAGCAGGACCCACGAGGATAGCAATCAGCCCCAGCATTTT. It yields the protein CASRTHEDSNQPQHF.

The chain couples TRBV5-4 to TRBJ2-6; 11 bases are shared with TRBD1. V shed 4 bases and J 3 bases; nucleotides not matched to a gene: 6. Germline CDR1 and CDR2: SGHNT and YYREEE (reference sequence). This CDR3 region has 17 residues. The CDR3 DNA is TGTGCCAGCAGCCCCGGACAGGGGGCAGGTGGGGCCAACGTCCTGACTTTC. Its translation is CASSPGQGAGGANVLTF.

This sequence joins TRBV6-5 and TRBJ2-7; 9 nucleotides line up with TRBD2. V trimming: 0 bases; J trimming: 2 bases; junction bases outside the gene matches: 2. This CDR3 region has 15 residues. From germline, CDR1 is MNHEY and CDR2 SVGAGI. For the CDR3, the DNA is TGTGCCAGCAGTTACTCGGCTAGCGGGACCTACGAGCAGTACTTC. This sequence encodes CASSYSASGTYEQYF.

There are a few counts of this clone. The chain employs TRBV18 and TRBJ2-7; no definite D call. This CDR3 is built from 12 residues. Germline values: CDR1 KGHSH, CDR2 LQKENI. Trimming pared 0 bases from V and 5 bases from J, leaving 5 bases between. CDR3 DNA sequence: TGTGCCAGCTCACCACCGTCCAACGAGCAGTACTTC. Its protein product is CASSPPSNEQYF.

CDR3 in DNA: TGTGCCAGCTCACCCTCTGCCCCGGGGGGGGAGTATCAGCCCCAGCATTTT. Residues: CASSPSAPGGEYQPQHF. This rearrangement joins TRBV18 to TRBJ1-5, with D perhaps matching TRBD1 (5 bases). Trimming stripped 3 bases from V and 5 bases from J, with 20 bases between. Germline CDR1 reads KGHSH; CDR2 reads LQKENI. The CDR3 length is 17 residues.

The J gene is TRBJ1-2, the V gene TRBV29-1, with TRBD1 matching 10 bases. This CDR3 is 15 amino acids long. The germline gives CDR1 SQVTM, CDR2 ANQGSEA. V gave up 3 bases and J gave up 7 bases; unmatched junction bases: 11. The CDR3 bases are TGCAGCGTTGAGAACCCCGGGACAGGGGCGGCTGGCTACACCTTC. Its protein product is CSVENPGTGAAGYTF.

The chain carries TRBV9 and TRBJ2-7; TRBD2 matches 10 bases. The CDR3 has 15 amino acids. Germline values: CDR1 SGDLS, CDR2 YYNGEE. The J segment lost 3 bases and the V segment lost 3 bases, leaving 6 bases of the junction unmatched. In DNA, the CDR3 is TGTGCCAGCAGCGCCGGACTAGCGGAGCACTACGAGCAGTACTTC. Its translation: CASSAGLAEHYEQYF.

This chain joins TRBV11-3 and TRBJ2-1; D gene unclear. CDR3 size: 16 residues. V lost 2 bases, J lost 0 bases, and 11 bases lay in between. CDR1 and CDR2 from the germline V gene are SGHNT and YENEEA. CDR3 residues: CASSLSPDSSYNEQFF. For the CDR3, the DNA is TGTGCCAGCAGCTTAAGTCCGGATAGCTCCTACAATGAGCAGTTCTTC.

CDR3 sequence (DNA): TGTGCCAGCAGCCCTCAGGCTGGTTTAGCTGAAGCTTTCTTT. Amino acid sequence: CASSPQAGLAEAFF. The rearrangement joins TRBV7-7 to TRBJ1-1; D call uncertain. Germline CDR1 and CDR2: SSHAT and FNYEAQ (reference sequence). The V end was cut by 5 bases, the J end by 6 bases, with 16 bases between. The CDR3 length is 14 residues.

This clone has only one observation. The rearrangement links TRBV28 to TRBJ2-7; 10 bases match TRBD2. The CDR3 runs to 14 residues. Germline CDR1 and CDR2: MDHEN and SYDVKM. V gave up 4 bases and J gave up 3 bases; unmatched junction bases: 3. For the CDR3, the DNA is TGTGCCAGCAGTTCAGCGGGAGGGCTCTACGAGCAGTACTTC. It codes for CASSSAGGLYEQYF.

This clone was picked up one time. The V and J genes are TRBV28 and TRBJ2-1; 11 bases line up with TRBD2. The CDR3 extends over 16 amino acids. The V gene end was trimmed by 6 bases and the J gene end by 1 base; junction bases not matched to a gene: 5. Germline V gene data show CDR1 as MDHEN and CDR2 as SYDVKM. CDR3 coding DNA: TGTGCCAGCAGCGGGACTAGCGGTTTTTCCTACAATGAGCAGTTCTTC. Translating it yields CASSGTSGFSYNEQFF. The variable domain in full, completed from reference TRBV28 and TRBJ2-1, reads DVKVTQSSRYLVKRTGEKVFLECVQDMDHENMFWYRQDPGLGLRLIYFSYDVKMKEKGDIPEGYSVSREKKERFSLILESASTNQTSMYLCASSGTSGFSYNEQFFGPGTRLTVL.

The rearrangement joins TRBV11-2 to TRBJ2-6; 8 positions agree with TRBD1. Trimming at V came to 6 bases and at J to 13 bases, leaving 8 bases not matched to a gene. CDR1 is SGHAT, CDR2 FQNNGV, per germline. CDR3 length: 13 residues. The chain's CDR3 is CASRSSGGGVLTF. The CDR3 DNA follows: TGTGCCAGCAGGAGTTCAGGGGGCGGAGTCCTGACTTTC. Together with reference TRBV11-2 and TRBJ2-6, the CDR3 gives the full variable domain: EAGVAQSPRYKIIEKRQSVAFWCNPISGHATLYWYQQILGQGPKLLIQFQNNGVVDDSQLPKDRFSAERLKGVDSTLKIQPAKLEDSAVYLCASRSSGGGVLTFGAGSRLTVL.

For this clone: The sample contains more than one DNA sequence encoding this CDR3. The chain uses TRBV6-1 and TRBJ1-1, with D hard to call. Trimming cost V 6 bases and J 5 bases, with 13 bases left between them. Germline V gene data show CDR1 as MNHNS and CDR2 as SASEGT. The CDR3 covers 13 residues. The CDR3 DNA sequence: TGTGCCAGCAGAATCAACCGGGGTACTGAAGCTTTCTTT. It yields the protein CASRINRGTEAFF.

The V call is TRBV4-2, the J call TRBJ2-7, with 7 bases aligning to TRBD1. The CDR3 extends over 14 amino acids. CDR1 is LGHNA and CDR2 is YNFKEQ in the germline V gene. V trimming: 1 base; J trimming: 6 bases; junction bases outside the gene matches: 6. The CDR3 DNA reads as TGTGCCAGCAGCCAAGCTAGGGGGCAAGGCGAGCAGTACTTC. This gives the protein CASSQARGQGEQYF.